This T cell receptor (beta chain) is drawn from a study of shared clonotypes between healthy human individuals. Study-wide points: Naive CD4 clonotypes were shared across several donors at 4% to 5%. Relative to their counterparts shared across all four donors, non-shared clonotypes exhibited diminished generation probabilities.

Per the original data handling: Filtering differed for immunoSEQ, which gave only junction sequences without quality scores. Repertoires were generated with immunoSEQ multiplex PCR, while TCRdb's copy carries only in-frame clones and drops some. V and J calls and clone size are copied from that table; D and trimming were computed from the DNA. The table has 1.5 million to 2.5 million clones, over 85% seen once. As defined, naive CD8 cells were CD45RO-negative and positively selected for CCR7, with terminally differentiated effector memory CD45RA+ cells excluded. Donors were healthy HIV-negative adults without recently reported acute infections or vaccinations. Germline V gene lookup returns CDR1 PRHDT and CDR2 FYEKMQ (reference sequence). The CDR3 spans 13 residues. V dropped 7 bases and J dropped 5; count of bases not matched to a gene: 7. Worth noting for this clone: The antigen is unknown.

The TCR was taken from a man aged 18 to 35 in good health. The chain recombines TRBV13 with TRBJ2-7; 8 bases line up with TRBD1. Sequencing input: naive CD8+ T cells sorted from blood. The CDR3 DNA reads TGTGCCAGCACTTACGACAGGGGCCACGAGCAGTACTTC. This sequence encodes CASTYDRGHEQYF.